This T cell receptor (beta chain) was recorded in a study of blood T cell repertoires in COVID-19. Study information: The United States, Italy and Spain provided the acute and convalescent COVID-19 samples. PBMCs, B-cell-depleted T cells, or T cells were the source of the cDNA or gDNA that made up the material.

V shed 6 bases and J shed 3 bases, with 6 bases lying between them. In germline, CDR1 is LNHDA, CDR2 SQIVND (reference sequence). The CDR3 has 12 amino acids. How the authors handled the data: Reference gene primer amplification in the assay estimated nucleated cell counts. Sequencing was performed with immunoSEQ multiplex PCR; in TCRdb, only in-frame clones are kept and a portion is missing. Clone size and V and J calls were adopted from that table, with D and trimming inferred from the DNA. The sample has almost 70,000 clones, around three quarters seen once. The clonotype was recovered from a man in his sixties with acute or convalescent COVID-19. Sample: peripheral blood. The chain couples TRBV19 to TRBJ2-1, with D perhaps TRBD1 (6 bases). The CDR3 sequence is CASRDSYNEQFF. CDR3 in DNA: TGTGCCAGTAGGGACAGCTACAATGAGCAGTTCTTC.